The TCR beta chain described here comes from a study of T cells in Graves' hyperthyroidism and ophthalmopathy. V lost 6 bases, J lost 0 bases, and 27 bases lay in between. The germline V gene has CDR1 MNHEY and CDR2 SMNVEV (reference sequence). This CDR3 has 20 amino acids. Each patient was aged 18 to 65 and had newly diagnosed hyperthyroidism of under 2 months' duration. There were TCR beta CDR3 regions amplified from RNA transcripts. Primed by the HTBI set, a first-round RT-PCR was run on the TCR CDR3. TCRdb reprocessed the multiplex PCR reads via MiXCR and lists one record per CDR3 protein. The sample has more than 250,000 distinct CDR3 sequences, approximately 16% seen once. Study observations and caveats: Most thyroid-expanded clonotypes above 0.001 were also found in blood.

This clonotype was recorded at least ten times. No antigen is known for it. This receptor was taken from a woman between 45 and 65 years old with Graves' hyperthyroidism that later progressed to Graves' ophthalmopathy. Specimen: blood. The rearrangement joins TRBV27 to TRBJ2-4, with TRBD2 as a possible D gene (5 bases). The CDR3 sequence: CASSLDGRELAGAAKNIQYF. The CDR3 DNA is TGTGCCAGCAGCCTAGATGGACGGGAACTCGCTGGAGCAGCCAAAAACATTCAGTACTTC.